This TCR beta chain appears in the sequencing data of a study of CD8+ T cells in alopecia areata. Turning to the study itself: Oral tofacitinib (5 to 10 mg twice daily) was administered to treated patients.

Study outcomes and limitations: Compared with normal scalp, lesional scalp had higher clonality and more expanded CD8+ clones.

About this clone: Its antigen is still unknown.

The germline CDR1 and CDR2 sequences are LGHNA and YSLEER. The V end lost 1 base, the J end lost 5 bases, and 15 bases lay between the germline ends. CDR3 length: 16 residues. Patients with alopecia areata provided lesional scalp punch biopsies as well as peripheral blood. It was from PBMCs that CD4+ and CD8+ T cells were sorted. Sequencing used cDNA as its template, made by extracting RNA and reverse transcribing it. Some clones are missing from TCRdb's copy, which holds only in-frame ones; the method was immunoSEQ multiplex PCR. The data hold about 97,000 clones, with roughly two fifths observed a single time.

The receptor was derived from a human donor with alopecia areata. The V call is TRBV4-3, the J call TRBJ2-1; D is tentatively TRBD1 or TRBD2 (5 bases each). The specimen sequenced was CD4+ T cells sorted from blood. The CDR3 region is CASSQVPRGAHNEQFF. The CDR3 nucleotides are TGCGCCAGCAGCCAAGTCCCAAGGGGAGCCCACAATGAGCAGTTCTTC.